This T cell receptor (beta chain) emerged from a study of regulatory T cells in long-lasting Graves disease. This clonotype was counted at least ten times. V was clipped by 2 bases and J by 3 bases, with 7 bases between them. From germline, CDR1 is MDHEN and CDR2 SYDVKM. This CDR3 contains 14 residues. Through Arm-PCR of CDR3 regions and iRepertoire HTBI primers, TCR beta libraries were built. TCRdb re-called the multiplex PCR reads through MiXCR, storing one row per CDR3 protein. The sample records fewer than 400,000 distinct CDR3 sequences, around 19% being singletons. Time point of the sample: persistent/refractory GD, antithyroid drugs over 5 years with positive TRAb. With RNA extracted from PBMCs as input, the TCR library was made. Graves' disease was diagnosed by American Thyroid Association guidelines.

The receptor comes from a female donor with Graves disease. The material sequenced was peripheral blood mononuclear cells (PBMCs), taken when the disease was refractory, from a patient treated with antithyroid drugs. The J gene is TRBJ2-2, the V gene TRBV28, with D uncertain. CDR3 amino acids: CASSLLIDTGELFF. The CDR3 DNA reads TGTGCCAGCAGTTTACTGATTGACACCGGGGAGCTGTTTTTT.